The following is a T cell receptor beta chain sequence with its context. The table lists this clonotype with many counts. What antigen it recognizes has not been identified. No much larger clone exists at a distance of one base, and base qualities are not known. This entry comes from a study of T cells in Graves' hyperthyroidism and ophthalmopathy (dated by TCRdb to the late 2010s). For context, the study as a whole: Peripheral blood samples were taken at the time of initial diagnosis, prior to any treatment. To identify TCR V-J signatures that set the groups apart, the researchers used a discovery cohort of about a hundred patients, made up of 40 to 45 with Graves' ophthalmopathy and about 55 with stable Graves' hyperthyroidism. An independent validation cohort of 18 to 20 hyperthyroidism patients and approximately 15 patients who later progressed to ophthalmopathy tested prospective prediction of ophthalmopathy. The 90 to 100 discovery patients were randomly divided into training and test sets at a 7:3 ratio. After sampling, hyperthyroidism patients received methimazole starting at 30 mg daily, and ophthalmopathy patients received high-dose intravenous methylprednisolone. The study also compared thyroid tissue and blood T-cell repertoires from 6 or 7 Graves' hyperthyroidism patients. TCR Vbeta CDR3 sequencing of 140 or so peripheral blood samples (approximately 44 ophthalmopathy, 75 hyperthyroidism and approximately 17 progressor patients) is reported in the paper. Study-wide findings and limitations: Ophthalmopathy was separated from stable hyperthyroidism by a 13 V-J signature model, with just over 85% sensitivity and roughly 81% specificity obtained in cross-validation and 80%/75% obtained in testing. Blood samples also contained most of the expanded thyroid clonotypes (frequency above 0.001), which suggests that blood repertoires may reflect thyroid immune responses. No statistical method was used to set the sample size in advance, and investigators knew the group allocation. In validation, the model predicted progression to ophthalmopathy a median of roughly 6.2 months before onset, with over 55% sensitivity and 72.22% specificity.

The CDR3 starts with the cysteine, ends with the phenylalanine, and has 18 residues. Only the CDR3 part of the read is kept: 54 bases, read in frame from the first base. The germline V gene supplies CDR1 MNHEY and CDR2 SVGAGI. V is cut by 2 bases and J by 0 bases, and the space between the germline ends is 17 bases. Stable Graves' hyperthyroidism was defined as no progression to ophthalmopathy during 18 months of follow-up. The hyperthyroidism patients were between 18 and 65 years old and newly diagnosed, with a disease duration of less than 2 months. Exclusion was applied to patients with uncontrolled infections, other autoimmune diseases, pregnancy or lactation. Diagnoses were established on the basis of clinical symptoms, serum thyroxine and TRAb, thyroid ultrasound, and orbital computed tomography. Ficoll-Paque density gradient centrifugation was used to isolate PBMCs from approximately 10 ml of fresh peripheral blood. Total RNA was extracted using Trizol reagent, and RNA quality was assessed on an Agilent 2100 Bioanalyzer.

Amplification of TCR beta CDR3 regions was carried out from RNA transcripts. A first-round RT-PCR of the TCR CDR3 used the HTBI primer set with the Qiagen OneStep RT-PCR kit. Libraries were constructed in a second round of multiplex PCR, after which size selection and purification were carried out. Sequencing of the libraries was done on an Illumina HiSeq2000 using paired-end 100 bp reads. In the authors' own workflow: Raw data were processed with SOAPnuke, discarding reads with adapters, uncalled bases, mean Phred below 15, or no exact constant-primer or identifier match. COPE v1.2.5 was used to merge the high-quality paired reads, and each unique nucleotide sequence was defined as a clonotype. Clonotypes were aligned to IMGT TRBV, TRBD and TRBJ reference segments using MiTCR v1.1. The analysis included only V-J combinations with a frequency above 0.0001, which together covered about 99% of the repertoires. A TCS score was defined as the ratio of F50 (clonal expansion) to E x V (chaos), with BLOSUM62-based TCRdist applied between CDR3 peptides within each V-J. Welch's t-statistics and random forest reduced several hundred V-J features to under 15, which were used in a naive Bayes classifier (R e1071). TCRdb itself trimmed the public reads at Q25 with fastp, ran MiXCR and retained productive beta chains. CDR3 protein sequences are deduplicated, and each keeps its most common genes and DNA. The V and J calls, along with clone size, are taken from TCRdb and not from the paper's own processing. For this sample the table gives hundreds of thousands of distinct CDR3 sequences, of which approximately 14% were detected only once. Roughly 10% of the sample is taken by the ten largest.

The rearranged segments are TRBV6-5 and TRBJ1-5; D gene: possibly TRBD1, on 5 matching bases. The clonotype was recovered from a woman younger than 35 with Graves' hyperthyroidism. Sequencing input: blood. The encoded CDR3 is CASSYAQGSGHSNQPQHF. In nucleotides, the sequence is TGTGCCAGCAGTTACGCGCAGGGCTCCGGGCATAGCAATCAGCCCCAGCATTTT.